Listed here are 22 T cell receptor beta chains from one sample, sequenced in a study of blood T cell repertoires in COVID-19. Measured with immunoSEQ multiplex PCR; TCRdb has only the in-frame clones, and not every one. The data hold 150,000 to 200,000 clones, with about 85% observed a single time. Sequences were obtained from peripheral blood. Receptors were obtained from a man in his sixties or seventies who had recovered from COVID-19.

This clone is a singleton in its sample. The chain couples TRBV11-2 to TRBJ1-3; D gene uncertain. V lost 0 bases and J lost 0, with 9 bases in between. Germline V gene sequence: CDR1 SGHAT, CDR2 FQNNGV. The CDR3 covers 16 residues. CDR3 DNA sequence: TGTGCCAGCAGCTTAGAACTAAGTAACTCTGGAAACACCATATATTTT. It translates to CASSLELSNSGNTIYF.

The chain employs TRBV3-1 (or the pseudogene TRBV3-2) and TRBJ2-7; 8 bases map to TRBD1. Germline CDR1 is LGHDT and CDR2 is YNNKEL (reference sequence). This CDR3 is 15 amino acids long. Germline trimming cut 1 base from V and 0 bases from J; bases unmatched to any gene: 2. In DNA, the CDR3 is TGTGCCAGCAGCCAAGCAGGGGGCGTCTCCTACGAGCAGTACTTC. Its protein product is CASSQAGGVSYEQYF.

Written as DNA, the CDR3 is TGTGCCAGCAGCTTACCCTCCGGGGGAGGGGGTGAGACCCAGTACTTC. Translation: CASSLPSGGGGETQYF. V and J are TRBV7-2 and TRBJ2-5, with a possible D match to TRBD2 (7 bases). Trimming removed 2 bases at V and 5 bases at J, with 18 bases between. The CDR3 loop spans 16 amino acids. Germline CDR1 SGHTA, CDR2 FQGNSA.

The gene calls are TRBV28 and TRBJ2-1; TRBD2 aligns across 11 bases. Germline V gene lookup returns CDR1 MDHEN and CDR2 SYDVKM. The CDR3 extends over 17 amino acids. J lost 0 bases, V lost 6 bases, and 7 bases had no gene match. The CDR3 is CASSTTSGSFSYNEQFF. As DNA, the CDR3 is TGTGCCAGCAGCACAACTAGCGGGAGTTTCTCCTACAATGAGCAGTTCTTC.

J is TRBJ1-1 and V is TRBV14; 7 nucleotides match TRBD1. This CDR3 has 14 amino acids. CDR1 is SGHDN, CDR2 FVKESK, per germline. J was trimmed by 1 base and V by 1 base; bases with no gene match: 0. CDR3: CASSQGTGNTEAFF. The CDR3 nucleotides are TGTGCCAGCAGCCAAGGGACAGGGAACACTGAAGCTTTCTTT.

This clone was seen a few times. This CDR3 is CAISEAGQGNNSPLHF. Here the CDR3 DNA reads TGTGCCATCAGTGAAGCTGGCCAGGGGAATAATTCACCCCTCCACTTT. The chain has TRBV10-3 and TRBJ1-6; possibly TRBD1 for D (6 bases). This CDR3 spans 16 amino acids. Germline V gene lookup returns CDR1 ENHRY and CDR2 SYGVKD. Trimming left V 3 bases short and J 5 bases short, with 14 bases between.

The chain employs TRBV7-2 and TRBJ2-7; 7 bases match TRBD2. CDR1 and CDR2 (germline): SGHTA, FQGNSA. The CDR3 runs 12 residues. Trimming removed 5 bases from V and 6 bases from J; junction bases left unmatched: 4. The CDR3 here is CASSPRGSEQYF. CDR3 sequence (DNA): TGTGCCAGCAGCCCGCGCGGGAGCGAGCAGTACTTC.

V and J are TRBV7-3 and TRBJ2-2; D is uncertain. The CDR3 loop spans 16 amino acids. Germline V gene sequence: CDR1 SGHTA, CDR2 FQGTGA. Trimming stripped 3 bases from V and 0 bases from J, with 11 bases between. The CDR3 DNA sequence: TGTGCCAGCAGCTTGTCGGGTAGCCCGAACACCGGGGAGCTGTTTTTT. It encodes CASSLSGSPNTGELFF.

J is TRBJ2-7 and V is TRBV28; perhaps TRBD1 as D (5 bases). In germline, CDR1 is MDHEN, CDR2 SYDVKM. V lost 5 bases and J lost 5, with 19 bases in between. This CDR3 has 15 residues. The CDR3 nucleotides are TGTGCCAGCAGTCCAACAGGTCCCTTAGGGGACGAGCAGTACTTC. It yields the protein CASSPTGPLGDEQYF.

The chain has TRBV5-1 and TRBJ2-3; TRBD2 agrees at 7 bases. Trimming removed 3 bases from V and 2 bases from J; junction bases left unmatched: 6. This CDR3 has 15 amino acids. Looked up from germline, CDR1 is SGHRS and CDR2 is YFSETQ. As DNA, the CDR3 is TGCGCCAGCAGCTCGAGCGGGGAATCCACAGATACGCAGTATTTT. Translated, it gives CASSSSGESTDTQYF.

V gene TRBV5-1 combines with J gene TRBJ2-2, with D perhaps TRBD2 (5 bases). The CDR3 has 14 residues. Looked up from germline, CDR1 is SGHRS and CDR2 is YFSETQ. The V gene lost 6 bases and the J gene lost 4 bases, with 13 bases spanning the gap. As DNA, the CDR3 is TGCGCCAGCAAAGAGGGATCGGGCACCGGGGAGCTGTTTTTT. Translating gives CASKEGSGTGELFF.

The sample holds one count of this clone. The chain uses TRBV7-9 and TRBJ2-7; 8 bases match TRBD2. Germline V gene sequence: CDR1 SEHNR, CDR2 FQNEAQ (reference sequence). With V trimmed by 4 bases and J by 3 bases, 17 bases remained unmatched. The CDR3 sequence is 18 residues long. CDR3 residues: CASSSPRSGSPLLYEQYF. In nucleotides, the CDR3 is TGTGCCAGCAGCTCCCCCCGGAGCGGGAGCCCTCTCCTCTACGAGCAGTACTTC.

The chain uses TRBV7-2 and TRBJ1-1, with D maybe TRBD1 (5 bases). This CDR3 contains 15 residues. V lost 5 bases to trimming and J lost 4 bases, with 17 bases between them. CDR1 and CDR2 from the germline V gene are SGHTA and FQGNSA. CDR3 loop: CASSQWGGSITEAFF. The CDR3 DNA sequence: TGTGCCAGCAGCCAGTGGGGGGGAAGTATCACTGAAGCTTTCTTT.

The rearrangement links TRBV12-5 to TRBJ2-1; a weak D match, TRBD1 (5 bases). Looked up from germline, CDR1 is LGHNT and CDR2 is FRNRAP. V lost 0 bases and J 8 bases, leaving 8 bases between the germline ends. The CDR3 consists of 13 residues. The CDR3 here is CASGLVQGYEQFF. The CDR3 DNA is TGTGCTAGTGGTTTGGTCCAGGGCTATGAGCAGTTCTTC.

The chain is built from TRBV2 and TRBJ2-7; 7 bases map to TRBD2. The CDR3 is made up of 13 amino acids. V shed 6 bases and J 5 bases; nucleotides not matched to a gene: 7. Germline CDR1 reads SNHLY; CDR2 reads FYNNEI. In DNA, the CDR3 is TGTGCCAGCAGCTGGACTAGTCGGGACGAGCAGTACTTC. It encodes CASSWTSRDEQYF.

J is TRBJ1-5 and V is TRBV29-1; weak D call: TRBD1 (5 bases). CDR1 is SQVTM, CDR2 ANQGSEA, per germline. The CDR3 is made up of 14 amino acids. V was trimmed by 5 bases and J by 4 bases, leaving 15 bases between them. CDR3 loop: CSVLEGAVNQPQHF. As DNA, the CDR3 is TGCAGCGTTTTGGAAGGGGCCGTTAATCAGCCCCAGCATTTT.

The chain recombines TRBV5-6 with TRBJ2-1, with 9 nucleotides matching TRBD1. In germline, CDR1 is SGHDT, CDR2 YYEEEE. Germline trimming cut 1 base from V and 6 bases from J; bases unmatched to any gene: 8. CDR3 size: 16 residues. The CDR3 DNA is TGTGCCAGCAGCTTGTCCCTCGGACAGGGGATCAATGAGCAGTTCTTC. Translating gives CASSLSLGQGINEQFF.

The J gene is TRBJ2-2, the V gene TRBV30; D uncertain. With 0 bases removed from V and 2 bases from J, the gap between germline ends came to 7 bases. The CDR3 has 14 residues. The V gene's germline CDR1 is GTSNPN and CDR2 SVGIG (reference sequence). As DNA, the CDR3 is TGTGCCTGGAGTGTACAACCTAACACCGGGGAGCTGTTTTTT. Translated: CAWSVQPNTGELFF.

The chain combines TRBV7-2 with TRBJ2-7; the match to TRBD2 covers 9 bases. The CDR3 is 15 amino acids. The junction had 8 bases not matched to a gene; V was cut back by 1 base and J by 7 bases. From germline, CDR1 is SGHTA and CDR2 FQGNSA. DNA of the CDR3: TGTGCCAGCAGCTTAGAGGTTAGCGGGAGTGGGGAGCAGTACTTC. This translates into CASSLEVSGSGEQYF.

The V gene is TRBV5-6, the J gene TRBJ1-1, with a tentative D call TRBD1 (5 bases). The CDR3 runs 12 residues. The V gene lost 4 bases and the J gene lost 6 bases, with 10 bases spanning the gap. Germline CDR1 SGHDT, CDR2 YYEEEE. The CDR3 nucleotides read TGTGCCAGCAGCGCGGACATAGCTGAAGCTTTCTTT. The encoded protein is CASSADIAEAFF. Full variable domain (missing parts from reference TRBV5-6 and TRBJ1-1): DAGVTQSPTHLIKTRGQQVTLRCSPKSGHDTVSWYQQALGQGPQFIFQYYEEEERQRGNFPDRFSGHQFPNYSSELNVNALLLGDSALYLCASSADIAEAFFGQGTRLTVV.

The chain couples TRBV6-5 to TRBJ1-5, with D unresolved. The length of the CDR3 is 14 residues. Per the germline V gene, CDR1 is MNHEY and CDR2 is SVGAGI. V shed 4 bases and J shed 0 bases, with 7 bases lying between them. Here the CDR3 DNA reads TGTGCCAGCAGTTTTACACATAGCAATCAGCCCCAGCATTTT. Protein sequence: CASSFTHSNQPQHF.

CDR3 sequence reads: CASSLGQGGNSPLHF. As DNA, the CDR3 is TGTGCCAGCAGCCTGGGACAGGGAGGTAATTCACCCCTCCACTTT. The V call is TRBV5-5, the J call TRBJ1-6; 9 nucleotides match TRBD1. The CDR3 consists of 15 residues. CDR1 and CDR2 from the germline V gene are SGHKS and YYEKEE (reference sequence). Trimming took 4 bases from V and 6 from J; bases not matched to a gene: 5.